This passage covers 20 T cell receptor beta chains from one sample sequenced in a study of beta chain features in type 1 diabetes. cDNA synthesis used the whole RNA isolate, giving expressed TCRB sequences. Method: immunoSEQ multiplex PCR; TCRdb's copy keeps in-frame clones and lacks some. Among approximately 170,000 clones listed, approximately 9.9% were seen once. The sequenced material came from central memory CD4+ T cells from blood. The receptors shown here come from a woman aged 18-29 years in good health.

The chain carries TRBV7-9 and TRBJ1-5; a weak D match, TRBD1 (6 bases). CDR1 is SEHNR, CDR2 FQNEAQ, per germline (reference sequence). The CDR3 contains 14 residues. V gave up 5 bases and J gave up 2 bases, with 10 bases separating them. The chain's CDR3 is CASSPQGGNQPQHF. DNA for the CDR3: TGTGCCAGCAGCCCACAGGGAGGCAATCAGCCCCAGCATTTT.

This clone was seen only a few times. The chain employs TRBV6-6 and TRBJ1-4; D gene ambiguous. CDR1 and CDR2 from the germline V gene are MNHNY and SVGAGI (reference sequence). The CDR3 is 14 residues long. The V end was cut by 2 bases, the J end by 4 bases, with 8 bases between. Here the CDR3 DNA reads TGTGCCAGCAGTTACGGCCAGTTTAATGAAAAACTGTTTTTT. Translation: CASSYGQFNEKLFF.

This clone has only a few counts. The chain uses TRBV5-1 and TRBJ2-3; D ambiguous. Trimming removed 0 bases at V and 0 bases at J, with 8 bases between. The CDR3 runs to 15 residues. Germline CDR1 is SGHRS and CDR2 is YFSETQ. The CDR3 loop is CASSLVGPSTDTQYF. The CDR3 DNA reads TGCGCCAGCAGCTTGGTGGGCCCTAGCACAGATACGCAGTATTTT.

The chain links TRBV7-9 to TRBJ1-2; 7 positions match TRBD1. V lost 9 bases, J lost 0 bases, and 7 bases stayed unmatched. Germline lookup yields CDR1 SEHNR and CDR2 FQNEAQ (reference sequence). The CDR3 sequence is 14 residues long. The DNA of the CDR3 is TGTGCCAGTAACCGGGACAGCCCTAACTATGGCTACACCTTC. Encoded protein: CASNRDSPNYGYTF.

CDR3 region: CAIRRDISYEQYF. As DNA, the CDR3 is TGTGCCATCAGGCGAGATATCTCCTACGAGCAGTACTTC. The chain combines TRBV10-3 with TRBJ2-7; D unclear. The ends were cut back, 6 bases at V and 0 bases at J, with 9 bases in the middle. Per the germline V gene, CDR1 is ENHRY and CDR2 is SYGVKD. This CDR3 has 13 residues.

This clone was observed a handful of times. The rearrangement uses TRBV4-1 and TRBJ2-3; TRBD2 matches at 7 bases. The CDR3 spans 14 residues. V lost 1 base, J lost 10 bases, and 8 bases stayed unmatched. CDR1 is MGHRA and CDR2 is YSYEKL in the germline V gene. The CDR3 reads CASSQGGWTRPQYF. The CDR3 DNA is TGCGCCAGCAGCCAAGGGGGATGGACTAGACCGCAGTATTTT.

The chain combines TRBV5-1 with TRBJ2-1, with D perhaps TRBD1 (6 bases). Between the trimmed V and J ends, which lost 1 base and 4 bases, there was a span of 12 bases. CDR1 is SGHRS and CDR2 is YFSETQ in the germline V gene. CDR3 length: 15 residues. The CDR3 DNA reads as TGCGCCAGCAGCTTGTTACAGGGAACTTACAATGAGCAGTTCTTC. Protein sequence: CASSLLQGTYNEQFF.

This clone was seen only a few times. The rearrangement joins TRBV7-8 to TRBJ1-1; weak D call: TRBD1 (5 bases). Trimming took 2 bases from V and 11 from J, leaving 15 bases between them. Per the germline V gene, CDR1 is SGHVS and CDR2 is FQNEAQ. CDR3 size: 13 residues. CDR3: CASSLSAAGRAFF. CDR3 nucleotide sequence: TGTGCCAGCAGCTTAAGCGCGGCGGGACGGGCTTTCTTT.

This clone was detected only a few times. The chain combines TRBV29-1 with TRBJ1-2, with a tentative D call TRBD1 (5 bases). V was trimmed by 2 bases and J by 6 bases, leaving 22 bases between them. The CDR3 runs to 16 residues. Germline V CDR1 and CDR2: SQVTM, ANQGSEA. The CDR3 here is CSVERYSTGARDGYTF. CDR3 nucleotides: TGCAGCGTTGAAAGGTATTCTACTGGGGCCCGGGATGGCTACACCTTC.

This rearrangement joins TRBV18 to TRBJ1-6; D unclear. Germline CDR1 KGHSH, CDR2 LQKENI. The V end lost 3 bases, the J end lost 8 bases, and 11 bases lay between the germline ends. This CDR3 is built from 14 residues. CDR3 protein: CASSPDLRDSPLHF. The CDR3 DNA is TGTGCCAGCTCACCGGACTTAAGGGATTCACCCCTCCACTTT.

This rearrangement joins TRBV4-3 to TRBJ2-3; 10 positions agree with TRBD2. The ends lost 4 bases at V and 7 bases at J; junction bases unmatched: 11. Per the germline V gene, CDR1 is LGHNA and CDR2 is YSLEER. The CDR3 has 16 residues. CDR3 loop: CASSLDGAGGPNTQYF. CDR3 DNA: TGCGCCAGCAGCCTTGACGGAGCGGGGGGGCCGAATACGCAGTATTTT.

This chain uses TRBV13 with TRBJ1-6; D is ambiguous. CDR1 and CDR2 (germline): PRHDT, FYEKMQ (reference sequence). Between the trimmed V and J ends, which lost 5 bases and 13 bases, there was a span of 15 bases. CDR3 size: 13 residues. The CDR3 loop reads CASSGRSSGPLHF. The CDR3 bases are TGTGCCAGCAGCGGCCGCAGTTCCGGGCCCCTCCACTTT.

This clone has more than one count but fewer than ten. The chain uses TRBV6-1 and TRBJ2-7; 7 bases agree with TRBD1. Unmatched junction bases numbered 15, after V lost 9 bases and J lost 7 bases. The germline gives CDR1 MNHNS, CDR2 SASEGT. This CDR3 is 14 amino acids long. The CDR3 DNA reads TGTGCCAGTCAACGGGTGAGGGGGCCGGGAGAGCAGTACTTC. It yields the protein CASQRVRGPGEQYF.

The chain links TRBV29-1 to TRBJ2-7; weak D call: TRBD2 (6 bases). CDR1 is SQVTM and CDR2 is ANQGSEA in the germline V gene. CDR3 length equals 13 residues. The V end lost 7 bases, the J end lost 4 bases, and 17 bases lay between the germline ends. Here the CDR3 reads CSALEGLAYEQYF. The CDR3, as DNA: TGCAGCGCCTTGGAGGGCTTAGCGTACGAGCAGTACTTC.

The rearrangement joins TRBV7-2 to TRBJ1-1; D unresolved. Germline V gives CDR1 SGHTA, CDR2 FQGNSA. V lost 7 bases and J 3 bases, leaving 12 bases between the germline ends. The length of the CDR3 is 13 residues. The DNA of the CDR3 is TGTGCCAGCAACCTTAACAGCCACACTGAAGCTTTCTTT. Amino acids: CASNLNSHTEAFF.

This clone was observed a few times. This chain joins TRBV5-1 and TRBJ2-3; tentatively, D is TRBD2 (5 bases). This CDR3 spans 14 amino acids. Germline loops: CDR1 SGHRS, CDR2 YFSETQ. V was pared by 4 bases and J by 5 bases, with 14 bases between. The CDR3: CASSPGGGKDTQYF. The CDR3 bases are TGCGCCAGCAGCCCCGGAGGCGGAAAAGATACGCAGTATTTT.

This clone was counted ten times or more. CDR3: CASSHQGGTQYF. The CDR3 DNA is TGTGCCAGCAGCCATCAGGGGGGGACCCAGTACTTC. The chain combines TRBV14 with TRBJ2-5; D might be TRBD1 (7 bases). This CDR3 comprises 12 residues. The ends were cut back, 3 bases at V and 7 bases at J, with 9 bases in the middle. CDR1 SGHDN and CDR2 FVKESK come from the germline V gene. The variable domain in full, with the rest retrieved from reference TRBV14 and TRBJ2-5, is EAGVTQFPSHSVIEKGQTVTLRCDPISGHDNLYWYRRVMGKEIKFLLHFVKESKQDESGMPNNRFLAERTGGTYSTLKVQPAELEDSGVYFCASSHQGGTQYFGPGTRLLVL.

The sample holds a few counts of this clone. The chain links TRBV2 to TRBJ2-5; D perhaps matches TRBD2 (5 bases). TRBJ2-7 explains the end of the DNA better; the J call may be wrong. Germline values: CDR1 SNHLY, CDR2 FYNNEI. The CDR3 loop spans 12 amino acids. The CDR3 protein is CASSGTVYEQYF. Here the CDR3 DNA reads TGTGCCAGCAGTGGGACTGTCTACGAGCAGTACTTC.

This clone was counted a few times. V gene TRBV4-2 combines with J gene TRBJ2-4; D is possibly TRBD1 (6 bases). This CDR3 comprises 14 residues. From germline, CDR1 is LGHNA and CDR2 YNFKEQ. Trimming removed 4 bases at V and 4 bases at J, with 11 bases between. The CDR3 nucleotides read TGTGCCAGCAGCCCCCAAGGACAGAAAAACATTCAGTACTTC. This gives the protein CASSPQGQKNIQYF.

The chain has TRBV11-2 and TRBJ1-4; no firm D call. Germline CDR1 SGHAT, CDR2 FQNNGV. The V gene lost 3 bases and the J gene lost 10 bases, with 12 bases spanning the gap. The CDR3 is 13 residues long. The CDR3 bases are TGTGCCAGCAGCTTGGAAGAGAGCGGAAAACTGTTTTTT. Its translation is CASSLEESGKLFF.